This T cell receptor (beta chain) was recovered during a study of cytotoxic CD8 clonotypes in ibrutinib-treated CLL. The germline gives CDR1 LGHNA, CDR2 YSLEER. V lost 4 bases, J lost 5 bases, and 9 bases lay in between. The CDR3 is made up of 13 amino acids. Some clones are missing from TCRdb's copy, which holds only in-frame ones; the method was immunoSEQ multiplex PCR. The sample lists hundreds of thousands of clones, 80% seen once, with about 6.3% in the top ten. V gene TRBV4-3 combines with J gene TRBJ2-1; D is unclear. The TCR sequence derives from a human donor with chronic lymphocytic leukemia. This material consisted of PBMCs, taken before ibrutinib treatment. DNA of the CDR3: TGCGCCAGCAGCCCCTATGGGGACAATGAGCAGTTCTTC. Its protein is CASSPYGDNEQFF.